Sequencing of this T cell receptor (beta chain) was carried out in a study of OX40 agonist ivuxolimab in advanced cancers. At the level of the study: The patients' treatment was ivuxolimab, an agonistic anti-OX40 (CD134) antibody. Of mixed ages from about 23 to 79 and averaging approximately 60 years, the group was roughly 85% male.

In regard to this clone: Antigen: not known.

Germline CDR1 MNHEY, CDR2 SMNVEV (reference sequence). CDR3 length: 11 residues. V lost 8 bases and J lost 5, with 9 bases in between. Baseline, cycle 4 day 1, and cycle 7 day 1 were the blood sampling points. Broader study findings: More expanded clones were found, on average, in CD8+ than in CD4+ T cells.

Some clones are missing from TCRdb's copy, which holds only in-frame ones; the method was immunoSEQ multiplex PCR. The sample holds 20,000 to 25,000 clones, about 79% seen once. Sample: CD4+ or CD8+ T cells sorted from blood, taken in a trial of the OX40 agonist ivuxolimab. The sequence was obtained from an adult with an advanced solid tumor such as melanoma, head and neck, liver or kidney cancer. The V gene is TRBV27, the J gene TRBJ2-5; a possible D gene is TRBD1 (6 bases). CDR3 loop: CASGGRETQYF. For the CDR3, the DNA is TGTGCCAGCGGGGGCCGGGAGACCCAGTACTTC.